This paragraph covers one T cell receptor (beta chain) sequence. The sample is drawn from a study of CD8 T cells in ankylosing spondylitis. TCRdb reanalysed the 5' RACE reads using MiXCR and keeps one entry per CDR3 protein. The profile covers 350,000 to 450,000 distinct CDR3 sequences, with 20% to 25% appearing a single time and about an eighth taken by the ten largest. Germline V gene sequence: CDR1 SGHVS, CDR2 FNYEAQ. This CDR3 is built from 15 residues. Trimming took off 5 bases at V and 2 bases at J, with 16 bases between the two ends. The chain couples TRBV7-6 to TRBJ2-7; possibly TRBD1 or TRBD2 for D (6 bases each). Sequencing was performed on blood, either unsorted or a sorted T cell fraction (not recorded which). This clonotype was sampled from a male donor with ankylosing spondylitis or in good health (not recorded which). In DNA form, the CDR3 reads TGTGCCAGCAGCCCCTTGAGGGGGGATGCCTACGAGCAGTACTTC. As protein: CASSPLRGDAYEQYF.